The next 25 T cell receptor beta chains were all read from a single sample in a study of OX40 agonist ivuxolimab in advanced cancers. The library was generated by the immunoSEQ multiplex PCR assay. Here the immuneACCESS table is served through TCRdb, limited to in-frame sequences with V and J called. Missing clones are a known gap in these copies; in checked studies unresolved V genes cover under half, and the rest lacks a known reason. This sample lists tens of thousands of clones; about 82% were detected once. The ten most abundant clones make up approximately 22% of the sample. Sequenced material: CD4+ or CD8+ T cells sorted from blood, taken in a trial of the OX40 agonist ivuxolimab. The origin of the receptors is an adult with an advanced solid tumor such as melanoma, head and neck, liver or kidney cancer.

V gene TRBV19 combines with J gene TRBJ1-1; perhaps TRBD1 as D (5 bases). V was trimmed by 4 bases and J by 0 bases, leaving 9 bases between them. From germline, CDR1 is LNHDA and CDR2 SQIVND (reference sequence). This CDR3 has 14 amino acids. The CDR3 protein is CASSRGVMNTEAFF. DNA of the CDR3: TGTGCCAGTAGTAGGGGGGTGATGAACACTGAAGCTTTCTTT.

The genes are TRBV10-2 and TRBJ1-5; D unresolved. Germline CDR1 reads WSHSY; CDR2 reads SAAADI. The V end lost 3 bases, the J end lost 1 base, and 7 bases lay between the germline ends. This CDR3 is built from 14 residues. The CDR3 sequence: CASSDPGSNQPQHF. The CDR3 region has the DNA TGCGCCAGCAGTGATCCAGGAAGCAATCAGCCCCAGCATTTT.

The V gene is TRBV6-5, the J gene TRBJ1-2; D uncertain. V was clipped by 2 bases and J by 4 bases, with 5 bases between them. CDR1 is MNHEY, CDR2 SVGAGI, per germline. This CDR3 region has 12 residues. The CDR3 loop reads CASSYSSYGYTF. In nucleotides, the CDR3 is TGTGCCAGCAGTTACAGCAGCTATGGCTACACCTTC.

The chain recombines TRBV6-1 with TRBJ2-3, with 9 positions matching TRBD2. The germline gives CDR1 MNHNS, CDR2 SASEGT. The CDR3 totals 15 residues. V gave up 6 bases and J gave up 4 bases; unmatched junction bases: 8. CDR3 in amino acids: CASRPGLAGPDTQYF. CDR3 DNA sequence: TGTGCCAGCAGACCGGGACTAGCAGGCCCAGATACGCAGTATTTT.

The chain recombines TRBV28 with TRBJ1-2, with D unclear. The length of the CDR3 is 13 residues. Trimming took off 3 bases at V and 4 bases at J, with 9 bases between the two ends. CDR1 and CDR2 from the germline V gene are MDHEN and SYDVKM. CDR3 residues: CASSFASTYGYTF. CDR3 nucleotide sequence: TGTGCCAGCAGTTTCGCATCTACCTATGGCTACACCTTC.

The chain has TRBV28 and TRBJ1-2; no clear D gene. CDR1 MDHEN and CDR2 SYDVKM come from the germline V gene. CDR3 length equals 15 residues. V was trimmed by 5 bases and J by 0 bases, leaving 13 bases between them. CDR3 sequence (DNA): TGTGCCAGCAGTAAGCAACCCTCGGCTAACTATGGCTACACCTTC. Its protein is CASSKQPSANYGYTF.

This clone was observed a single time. CDR3 sequence reads: CASSYSQSNQPQHF. In DNA form, the CDR3 reads TGTGCCAGCAGTTACTCACAGAGCAATCAGCCCCAGCATTTT. V usage is TRBV6-5 and J usage is TRBJ1-5; D remains unclear. CDR1 and CDR2 (germline): MNHEY, SVGAGI. The CDR3 runs to 14 residues. The V end lost 0 bases, the J end lost 1 base, and 4 bases lay between the germline ends.

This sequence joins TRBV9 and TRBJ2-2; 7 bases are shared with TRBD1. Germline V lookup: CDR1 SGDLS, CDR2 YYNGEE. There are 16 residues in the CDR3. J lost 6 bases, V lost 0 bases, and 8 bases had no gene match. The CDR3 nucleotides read TGTGCCAGCAGCGTAGACGCGACAGGGCTCCCCGGGGAGCTGTTTTTT. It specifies CASSVDATGLPGELFF.

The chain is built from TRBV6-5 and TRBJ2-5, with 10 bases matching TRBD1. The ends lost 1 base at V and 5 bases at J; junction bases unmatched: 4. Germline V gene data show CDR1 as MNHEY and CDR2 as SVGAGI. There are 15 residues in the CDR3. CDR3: CASSYWGQGHETQYF. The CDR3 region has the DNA TGTGCCAGCAGTTACTGGGGACAGGGGCACGAGACCCAGTACTTC.

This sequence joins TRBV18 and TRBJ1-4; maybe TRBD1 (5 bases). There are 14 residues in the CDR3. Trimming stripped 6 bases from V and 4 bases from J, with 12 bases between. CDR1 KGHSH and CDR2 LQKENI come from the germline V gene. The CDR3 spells CASSLGPDNEKLFF. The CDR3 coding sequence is TGTGCCAGCTCGCTGGGACCGGATAATGAAAAACTGTTTTTT.

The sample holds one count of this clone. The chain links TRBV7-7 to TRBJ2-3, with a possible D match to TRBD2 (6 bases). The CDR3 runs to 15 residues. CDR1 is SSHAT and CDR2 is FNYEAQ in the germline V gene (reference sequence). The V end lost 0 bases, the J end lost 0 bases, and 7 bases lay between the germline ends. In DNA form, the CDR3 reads TGTGCCAGCAGCTTAGCGGGGGGAAGCACAGATACGCAGTATTTT. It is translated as CASSLAGGSTDTQYF.

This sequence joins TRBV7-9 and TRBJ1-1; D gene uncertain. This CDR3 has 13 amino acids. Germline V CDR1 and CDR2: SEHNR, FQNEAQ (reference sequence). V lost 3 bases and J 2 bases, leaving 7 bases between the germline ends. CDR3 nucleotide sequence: TGTGCCAGCAGCTTGGATCACAACACTGAAGCTTTCTTT. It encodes CASSLDHNTEAFF.

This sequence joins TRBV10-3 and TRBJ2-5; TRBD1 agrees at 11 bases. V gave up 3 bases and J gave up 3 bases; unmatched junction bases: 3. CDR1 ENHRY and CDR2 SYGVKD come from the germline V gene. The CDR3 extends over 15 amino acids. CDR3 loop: CAISDPGQGEETQYF. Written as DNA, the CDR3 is TGTGCCATCAGTGACCCGGGACAGGGGGAAGAGACCCAGTACTTC.

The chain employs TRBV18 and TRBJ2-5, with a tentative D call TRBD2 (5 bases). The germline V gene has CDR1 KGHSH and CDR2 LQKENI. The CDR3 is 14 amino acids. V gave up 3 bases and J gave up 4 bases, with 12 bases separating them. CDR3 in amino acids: CASSPLDGVETQYF. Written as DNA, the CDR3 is TGTGCCAGCTCACCGCTTGACGGGGTAGAGACCCAGTACTTC. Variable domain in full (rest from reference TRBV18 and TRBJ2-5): NAGVMQNPRHLVRRRGQEARLRCSPMKGHSHVYWYRQLPEEGLKFMVYLQKENIIDESGMPKERFSAEFPKEGPSILRIQQVVRGDSAAYFCASSPLDGVETQYFGPGTRLLVL.

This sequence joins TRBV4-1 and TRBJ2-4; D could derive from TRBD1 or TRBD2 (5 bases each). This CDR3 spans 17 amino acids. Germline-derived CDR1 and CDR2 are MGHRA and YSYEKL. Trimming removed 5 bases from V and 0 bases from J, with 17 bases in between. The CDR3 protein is CASSMVGVGLAKNIQYF. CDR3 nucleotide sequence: TGCGCCAGCAGCATGGTGGGGGTGGGTTTAGCCAAAAACATTCAGTACTTC.

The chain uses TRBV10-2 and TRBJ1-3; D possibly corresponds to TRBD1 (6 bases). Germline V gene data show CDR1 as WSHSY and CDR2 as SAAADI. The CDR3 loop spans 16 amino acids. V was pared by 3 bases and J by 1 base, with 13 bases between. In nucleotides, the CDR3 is TGCGCCAGCAGTGATCGCCGGGGGGCTTCTGGAAACACCATATATTTT. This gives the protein CASSDRRGASGNTIYF.

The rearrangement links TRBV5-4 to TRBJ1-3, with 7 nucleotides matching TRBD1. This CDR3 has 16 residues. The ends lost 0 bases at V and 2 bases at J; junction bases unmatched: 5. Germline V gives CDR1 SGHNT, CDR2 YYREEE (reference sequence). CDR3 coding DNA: TGTGCCAGCAGCTTGGGGGGAGACAGGGCTGGAAACACCATATATTTT. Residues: CASSLGGDRAGNTIYF.

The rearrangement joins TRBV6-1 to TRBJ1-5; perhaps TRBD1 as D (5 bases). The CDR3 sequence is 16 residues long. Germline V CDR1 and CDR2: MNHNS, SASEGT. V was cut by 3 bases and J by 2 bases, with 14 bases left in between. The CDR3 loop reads CASSDSGSLGNQPQHF. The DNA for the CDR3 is TGTGCCAGCAGTGATTCAGGGAGTCTGGGCAATCAGCCCCAGCATTTT.

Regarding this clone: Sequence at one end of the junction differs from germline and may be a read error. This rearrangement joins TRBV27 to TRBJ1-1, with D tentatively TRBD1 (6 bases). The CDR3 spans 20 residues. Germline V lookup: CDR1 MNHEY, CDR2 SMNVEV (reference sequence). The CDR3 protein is CASSLNSQSWGRYMNTETFF. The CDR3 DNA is TGTGCCAGCAGTCTCAATTCACAATCATGGGGGCGTTACATGAACACTGAAACTTTCTTT.

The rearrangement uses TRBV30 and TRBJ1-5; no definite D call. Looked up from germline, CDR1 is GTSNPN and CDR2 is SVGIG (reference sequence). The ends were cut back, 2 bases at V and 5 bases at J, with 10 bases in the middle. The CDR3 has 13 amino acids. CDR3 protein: CAWSLTLYQPQHF. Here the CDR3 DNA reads TGTGCCTGGAGTTTGACATTATATCAGCCCCAGCATTTT.

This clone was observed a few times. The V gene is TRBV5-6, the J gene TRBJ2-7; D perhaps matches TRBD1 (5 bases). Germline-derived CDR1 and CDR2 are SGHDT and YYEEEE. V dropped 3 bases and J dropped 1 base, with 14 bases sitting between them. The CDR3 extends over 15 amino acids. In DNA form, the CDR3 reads TGTGCCAGCAGCTATAGACAGAGGAAATCCTACGAGCAGTACTTC. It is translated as CASSYRQRKSYEQYF.

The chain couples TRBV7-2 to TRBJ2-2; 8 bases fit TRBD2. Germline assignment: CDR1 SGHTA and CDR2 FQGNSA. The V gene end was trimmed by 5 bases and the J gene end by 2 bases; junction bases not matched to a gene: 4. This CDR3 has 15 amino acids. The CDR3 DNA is TGTGCCAGCAGCCCGACTAGCGTTAACACCGGGGAGCTGTTTTTT. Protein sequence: CASSPTSVNTGELFF.

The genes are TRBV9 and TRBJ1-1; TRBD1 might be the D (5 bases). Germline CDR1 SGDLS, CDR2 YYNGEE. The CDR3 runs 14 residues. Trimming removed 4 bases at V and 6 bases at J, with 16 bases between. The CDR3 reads CASSPVGRGAEAFF. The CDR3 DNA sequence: TGTGCCAGCAGCCCCGTAGGTCGGGGGGCTGAAGCTTTCTTT.

CDR3 amino acids: CASSLERVGPGEGYTF. In DNA, the CDR3 is TGTGCCAGCAGCTTAGAAAGGGTCGGGCCTGGGGAGGGCTACACCTTC. The chain uses TRBV7-7 and TRBJ1-2; D remains unclear. CDR1 and CDR2 from the germline V gene are SSHAT and FNYEAQ (reference sequence). Trimming stripped 1 base from V and 8 bases from J, with 20 bases between. The CDR3 covers 16 residues.

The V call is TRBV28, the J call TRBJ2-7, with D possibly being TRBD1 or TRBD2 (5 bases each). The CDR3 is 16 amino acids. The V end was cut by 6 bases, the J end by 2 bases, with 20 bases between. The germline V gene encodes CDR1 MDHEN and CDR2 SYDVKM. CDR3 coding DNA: TGTGCCAGCAGACTGGTGGGACCCTTGGGCCCCTACGAGCAGTACTTC. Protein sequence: CASRLVGPLGPYEQYF.